Here is one T cell receptor beta chain with its context. What it recognizes is unknown. This record comes from a study of shared clonotypes between healthy human individuals. Whole-study findings and limits: Incomplete sequencing of sorted subsets was indicated by rarefaction despite large depth.

The data were produced by immunoSEQ multiplex PCR, yet TCRdb's version contains in-frame clones alone and is incomplete. The profile covers 1 million to 1.3 million clones, with approximately 78% appearing a single time and 0.61% taken by the ten largest. Sequenced input: memory CD4+ T cells from PBMCs. Subset denoted: CD45RA-negative fraction. The sequence was collected from a man aged 18-30 years in good health. Some clones in this sample may be carry-over from other donors' samples.

CDR3 bases: TGTGCCAGCAGCGTGGGACAGGGCCTCTATGGCTACACCTTC. Its translation: CASSVGQGLYGYTF. The rearrangement links TRBV5-4 to TRBJ1-2; 9 nucleotides align to TRBD1. After removal of 4 bases from V and 4 bases from J, the junction contained 5 bases not matched to a gene. The CDR3 has 14 residues. CDR1 SGHNT and CDR2 YYREEE come from the germline V gene (reference sequence).